What follows are 26 T cell receptor beta chains derived from one specimen sequenced in a study of blood T cell repertoires in COVID-19. This table comes from immunoSEQ multiplex PCR, and its TCRdb copy is limited to in-frame clones, with some not included. The repertoire consists of fewer than 250,000 clones, with just under 90% occurring once and the leading ten covering about 1%. Sequenced sample: PBMCs or T cells enriched from blood (not recorded which). These receptors were collected from a man aged 50 or older who had been exposed to COVID-19.

The genes are TRBV16 and TRBJ1-1; D remains unclear. Germline-derived CDR1 and CDR2 are KGHSY and FQNENV. The CDR3 spans 16 residues. The V end lost 4 bases, the J end lost 0 bases, and 15 bases lay between the germline ends. CDR3 nucleotide sequence: TGTGCCAGCAGCCCCAGGAGGGCGAACATGAACACTGAAGCTTTCTTT. This translates into CASSPRRANMNTEAFF.

The genes are TRBV15 and TRBJ1-6; D may be TRBD1 (5 bases). Trimming cost V 3 bases and J 10 bases, with 16 bases left between them. CDR3 length equals 15 residues. Germline CDR1 and CDR2: LNHNV and YYDKDF (reference sequence). DNA of the CDR3: TGTGCCACCAGCAGCGGCCAGGGAATGGGGTCACCCCTCCACTTT. Residues: CATSSGQGMGSPLHF.

The chain recombines TRBV28 with TRBJ1-6; D uncertain. V lost 2 bases and J lost 7, with 15 bases in between. CDR1 MDHEN and CDR2 SYDVKM come from the germline V gene. The CDR3 has 16 residues. CDR3 amino acids: CASSLHRQRKNSPLHF. For the CDR3, the DNA is TGTGCCAGCAGTTTACATAGACAAAGAAAGAATTCACCCCTCCACTTT. The variable domain in full, with the rest retrieved from reference TRBV28 and TRBJ1-6, is DVKVTQSSRYLVKRTGEKVFLECVQDMDHENMFWYRQDPGLGLRLIYFSYDVKMKEKGDIPEGYSVSREKKERFSLILESASTNQTSMYLCASSLHRQRKNSPLHFGNGTRLTVT.

V gene TRBV28 combines with J gene TRBJ1-4, with unresolved D. This CDR3 comprises 14 residues. Trimming stripped 7 bases from V and 0 bases from J, with 9 bases between. Germline values: CDR1 MDHEN, CDR2 SYDVKM. This CDR3 is CASKRSTTNEKLFF. The CDR3 DNA reads TGTGCCAGCAAACGAAGCACAACTAATGAAAAACTGTTTTTT.

This rearrangement joins TRBV5-5 to TRBJ2-3; tentative D call: TRBD1 (5 bases). CDR1 and CDR2 (germline): SGHKS, YYEKEE (reference sequence). Trimming stripped 1 base from V and 13 bases from J, with 16 bases between. There are 13 residues in the CDR3. The CDR3 nucleotides read TGTGCCAGCAGCTTGTTCGGTCAGGGAAAGAAGTATTTT. Translation: CASSLFGQGKKYF.

The rearrangement joins TRBV10-3 to TRBJ1-5, with 8 bases lining up with TRBD1. CDR1 and CDR2 from the germline V gene are ENHRY and SYGVKD. V was pared by 7 bases and J by 0 bases, with 8 bases of the junction left unmatched. CDR3 length equals 16 residues. The CDR3 DNA sequence: TGTGCCATCAACAGGGGGAGATTTTATAGCAATCAGCCCCAGCATTTT. It codes for CAINRGRFYSNQPQHF.

The V and J genes are TRBV5-1 and TRBJ2-3; D is possibly TRBD1 (5 bases). CDR3 length: 15 residues. V lost 2 bases and J 2 bases, leaving 12 bases between the germline ends. The germline CDR1 and CDR2 sequences are SGHRS and YFSETQ. The CDR3 region is CASSLSGAITDTQYF. The CDR3 DNA is TGCGCCAGCAGCTTAAGTGGGGCGATCACAGATACGCAGTATTTT.

This clone was recorded once. V and J are TRBV5-4 and TRBJ1-6; 10 bases map to TRBD1. Germline CDR1 and CDR2: SGHNT and YYREEE (reference sequence). This CDR3 is 14 amino acids long. The trim removed 6 bases at V and 6 bases at J, leaving 3 bases unmatched. The CDR3 loop is CASNRDRGNSPLHF. As DNA, the CDR3 is TGTGCCAGCAACCGGGACAGGGGTAATTCACCCCTCCACTTT.

The chain uses TRBV13 and TRBJ2-1; TRBD2 is a possible D gene (6 bases). This CDR3 comprises 16 residues. Germline V CDR1 and CDR2: PRHDT, FYEKMQ (reference sequence). Trimming took off 3 bases at V and 4 bases at J, with 16 bases between the two ends. CDR3 loop: CASSFRETDSYNEQFF. CDR3 nucleotide sequence: TGTGCCAGCAGCTTTCGGGAGACAGACTCTTACAATGAGCAGTTCTTC.

V gene TRBV7-9 combines with J gene TRBJ2-7, with 7 positions matching TRBD1. The CDR3 extends over 12 amino acids. With V trimmed by 5 bases and J by 3 bases, 1 base remained unmatched. The germline gives CDR1 SEHNR, CDR2 FQNEAQ (reference sequence). CDR3 coding DNA: TGTGCCAGCAGCACAGGGGTCTACGAGCAGTACTTC. It is translated as CASSTGVYEQYF.

This clone was counted a single time. The V and J genes are TRBV6-5 and TRBJ1-2; the D is unclear. This CDR3 has 14 residues. Trimming left V 4 bases short and J 4 bases short, with 13 bases between. Per the germline V gene, CDR1 is MNHEY and CDR2 is SVGAGI. This chain's CDR3 is CASSFHDTTYGYTF. CDR3 DNA: TGTGCCAGCAGTTTCCACGACACGACCTATGGCTACACCTTC.

The chain couples TRBV28 to TRBJ1-2; 9 nucleotides agree with TRBD1. J lost 7 bases, V lost 5 bases, and 5 bases had no gene match. This CDR3 region has 13 residues. Germline V gives CDR1 MDHEN, CDR2 SYDVKM. The chain's CDR3 is CASSLGQGTGYTF. Here the CDR3 DNA reads TGTGCCAGCAGTCTAGGACAGGGGACTGGCTACACCTTC.

The chain carries TRBV5-1 and TRBJ2-5; tentative D call: TRBD2 (7 bases). Trimming removed 4 bases from V and 5 bases from J, with 12 bases in between. Germline V gene lookup returns CDR1 SGHRS and CDR2 YFSETQ. The CDR3 sequence is 13 residues long. The CDR3 is CASSRGAGETQYF. The CDR3 bases are TGCGCCAGCAGCCGGGGGGCCGGGGAGACCCAGTACTTC.

This clone was seen only a few times. This chain uses TRBV5-1 with TRBJ1-1; 7 bases line up with TRBD1. Germline lookup yields CDR1 SGHRS and CDR2 YFSETQ. This CDR3 spans 15 amino acids. The ends lost 4 bases at V and 4 bases at J; junction bases unmatched: 10. The CDR3 here is CASSPHSGTVTEAFF. DNA of the CDR3: TGCGCCAGCAGCCCACATTCCGGGACAGTCACTGAAGCTTTCTTT. The whole variable domain, filled in from reference TRBV5-1 and TRBJ1-1, reads KAGVTQTPRYLIKTRGQQVTLSCSPISGHRSVSWYQQTPGQGLQFLFEYFSETQRNKGNFPGRFSGRQFSNSRSEMNVSTLELGDSALYLCASSPHSGTVTEAFFGQGTRLTVV.

The gene calls are TRBV28 and TRBJ2-2; possibly TRBD2 for D (5 bases). Germline CDR1 MDHEN, CDR2 SYDVKM. V lost 5 bases and J 1 base, leaving 8 bases between the germline ends. The CDR3 has 14 residues. CDR3 loop: CASSVSGNTGELFF. CDR3 sequence (DNA): TGTGCCAGCAGTGTAAGCGGGAACACCGGGGAGCTGTTTTTT.

V and J are TRBV5-4 and TRBJ2-2; 7 positions match TRBD1. The length of the CDR3 is 15 residues. J gave up 5 bases and V 2 bases, and 6 bases lay outside the gene matches. Germline assignment: CDR1 SGHNT and CDR2 YYREEE (reference sequence). In DNA, the CDR3 is TGTGCCAGCAGCTTAAGACAGGGAATGACCGGGGAGCTGTTTTTT. Protein sequence: CASSLRQGMTGELFF.

The chain employs TRBV6-4 and TRBJ2-2; TRBD1 agrees at 8 bases. The CDR3 loop spans 17 amino acids. The germline V gene encodes CDR1 MRHNA and CDR2 SNTAGT. V was clipped by 6 bases and J by 0 bases; unmatched bases: 9. The CDR3 DNA sequence: TGTGCCAGCAGGGGAGTTGACAGGGGCGCGAACACCGGGGAGCTGTTTTTT. Translated: CASRGVDRGANTGELFF.

The chain uses TRBV5-4 and TRBJ2-1; the match to TRBD2 covers 9 bases. CDR3 length: 16 amino acids. Per the germline V gene, CDR1 is SGHNT and CDR2 is YYREEE (reference sequence). The V and J ends lost 0 bases and 6 bases, in that order; junction bases with no gene match: 7. This CDR3 reads CASSLGGGGAFNEQFF. The DNA of the CDR3 is TGTGCCAGCAGCTTGGGAGGCGGGGGGGCCTTCAATGAGCAGTTCTTC.

The chain combines TRBV9 with TRBJ2-2; 12 positions agree with TRBD1. CDR3 length equals 16 residues. Per germline, CDR1 SGDLS and CDR2 YYNGEE. With 3 bases clipped from V and 5 bases from J, the junction kept 5 bases outside the gene matches. The CDR3 coding sequence is TGTGCCAGCAGCGCGGGACAGGGGGCAGGAACCGGGGAGCTGTTTTTT. It is translated as CASSAGQGAGTGELFF.

This chain links TRBV10-2 with TRBJ2-1, with TRBD2 matching 10 bases. This CDR3 contains 13 residues. Germline V gene data show CDR1 as WSHSY and CDR2 as SAAADI. With 10 bases clipped from V and 5 bases from J, the junction kept 5 bases outside the gene matches. The CDR3 here is CATRTSGNNEQFF. The CDR3 DNA follows: TGCGCCACTAGGACTAGCGGCAACAATGAGCAGTTCTTC.

This rearrangement joins TRBV28 to TRBJ1-4, with TRBD1 matching over 7 bases. Losses at the gene ends were 6 bases for V and 8 bases for J; bases not matched to a gene: 6. Germline V lookup: CDR1 MDHEN, CDR2 SYDVKM. The CDR3 loop spans 13 amino acids. In nucleotides, the CDR3 is TGTGCCAGCAGATCTACAGGGGTCGAAAAACTGTTTTTT. Its translation: CASRSTGVEKLFF.

This chain links TRBV7-3 with TRBJ2-1, with a tentative D call TRBD1 (6 bases). The CDR3 runs to 13 residues. V was trimmed by 4 bases and J by 6 bases, leaving 10 bases between them. The germline CDR1 and CDR2 sequences are SGHTA and FQGTGA. The CDR3 region is CASSSKGGNEQFF. CDR3 DNA: TGTGCCAGCAGCTCGAAAGGGGGCAATGAGCAGTTCTTC.

V and J are TRBV5-6 and TRBJ2-4; unclear D gene. Per the germline V gene, CDR1 is SGHDT and CDR2 is YYEEEE. V was clipped by 3 bases and J by 0 bases, with 10 bases between them. This CDR3 has 15 amino acids. CDR3 amino acids: CASSWRFLAKNIQYF. Written as DNA, the CDR3 is TGTGCCAGCAGCTGGAGATTCCTAGCCAAAAACATTCAGTACTTC.

The gene calls are TRBV5-1 and TRBJ2-1; 7 positions agree with TRBD1. CDR3 size: 15 residues. CDR1 is SGHRS and CDR2 is YFSETQ in the germline V gene. V lost 3 bases to trimming and J lost 6 bases; unmatched junction nucleotides: 9. The CDR3 region is CASSSASTGSNEQFF. DNA for the CDR3: TGCGCCAGCAGCTCGGCATCGACAGGGTCCAATGAGCAGTTCTTC.

The V and J genes are TRBV6-5 and TRBJ2-1, with D possibly matching TRBD2 (5 bases). The CDR3 totals 15 residues. The germline V gene has CDR1 MNHEY and CDR2 SVGAGI. V was trimmed by 7 bases and J by 7 bases, leaving 20 bases between them. The CDR3 sequence: CASNPRAEGWNEQFF. CDR3 nucleotides: TGTGCCAGCAACCCCCGCGCCGAGGGTTGGAATGAGCAGTTCTTC.

The CDR3: CASSQDRMNTEAFF. CDR3 coding DNA: TGTGCCAGCAGCCAAGACAGGATGAACACTGAAGCTTTCTTT. The V gene is TRBV3-1 (or the pseudogene TRBV3-2), the J gene TRBJ1-1; D remains unclear. This CDR3 region has 14 residues. CDR1 and CDR2 from the germline V gene are LGHDT and YNNKEL (reference sequence). Trimming pared 0 bases from V and 0 bases from J, leaving 5 bases between.